The rows below give T cell receptor beta chains drawn from one sample of a study of shared clonotypes between healthy human individuals. Clones were read by immunoSEQ multiplex PCR, and TCRdb kept only the in-frame ones, dropping some. The sample includes 900,000 to 1,200,000 clones, approximately 78% of them seen just once. What was sequenced was memory CD4+ T cells from PBMCs. The origin of the receptors is a young man in good health. Some clones in this sample may be carry-over from other donors' samples. Each CDR3 is given with its conserved first and last residue. The D gene is left open where the match is weak.

V: TRBV7-2; D: -; J: TRBJ2-5; CDR3: CASSRSVGGSRETQYF
V: TRBV28; D: -; J: TRBJ2-7; CDR3: CASISSRVGEQYF
V: TRBV11-2; D: -; J: TRBJ2-7; CDR3: CASSLEQGTKYF
V: TRBV27; D: TRBD2; J: TRBJ2-1; CDR3: CASSLSGLDFEQFF
V: TRBV5-6; D: -; J: TRBJ2-7; CDR3: CASSRGVRSYEQYF
V: TRBV7-8; D: -; J: TRBJ1-2; CDR3: CASSLVSGREGGYTF
V: TRBV28; D: -; J: TRBJ2-7; CDR3: CASSLSTPEQYF
V: TRBV29-1; D: TRBD2; J: -; CDR3: CSVLEGLNYEQYF
V: TRBV28; D: TRBD2; J: TRBJ2-2; CDR3: CASTTPGGPGELFF
V: TRBV7-9; D: TRBD1; J: TRBJ1-1; CDR3: CASSSDRGRNTEAFF
V: TRBV7-3; D: -; J: TRBJ2-1; CDR3: CASSFGERLNEQFF
V: TRBV7-8; D: TRBD2; J: TRBJ2-3; CDR3: CASSPQTSGKTDTQYF
V: TRBV30; D: TRBD1; J: TRBJ2-1; CDR3: CACLTGAVNEQFF
V: TRBV11-2; D: TRBD1; J: TRBJ2-1; CDR3: CASSLDRGNEQFF
V: TRBV2; D: TRBD1; J: TRBJ2-7; CDR3: CASTQDRDSYEQYF
V: TRBV5-1; D: -; J: TRBJ2-3; CDR3: CASSRISTDTQYF
V: TRBV5-1; D: -; J: TRBJ2-3; CDR3: CASSLSGSTDTQYF
V: TRBV7-6; D: -; J: TRBJ2-7; CDR3: CASSLGFSSYEQYF
V: TRBV28; D: -; J: TRBJ1-1; CDR3: CATTTVRVHLAFF
V: TRBV4-2; D: -; J: TRBJ2-2; CDR3: CASSQGDYPNTGELFF
V: TRBV10-3; D: TRBD1; J: TRBJ1-5; CDR3: CATGPGQGSNQPQHF
V: TRBV7-2; D: -; J: TRBJ1-1; CDR3: CASSLHREGTEAFF
V: TRBV5-6; D: TRBD2; J: TRBJ2-7; CDR3: CASSIAGVWNEQYF
V: TRBV28; D: -; J: TRBJ1-5; CDR3: CASSRVGQPQHF
V: TRBV28; D: TRBD1; J: TRBJ2-3; CDR3: CASSLTTGVTFTDTQYF
V: TRBV6-1; D: TRBD1; J: TRBJ1-2; CDR3: CASSGGQSRAYGYTF
V: TRBV6-6; D: -; J: TRBJ2-1; CDR3: CASTSDSYNEQFF
V: TRBV25-1; D: -; J: TRBJ1-1; CDR3: CASSEGLNTEAFF
V: TRBV7-3; D: TRBD2; J: TRBJ2-1; CDR3: CASSSWAGAEQFF
V: TRBV28; D: -; J: TRBJ2-2; CDR3: CASSLIRAPNTGELFF
V: TRBV28; D: TRBD2; J: TRBJ2-1; CDR3: CASSLFTAGENEQFF
V: TRBV10-3; D: -; J: TRBJ2-1; CDR3: CATTTEVYNEQFF
V: TRBV30; D: -; J: TRBJ2-3; CDR3: CAWSGSGVIDTQYF
V: TRBV7-3; D: TRBD1; J: TRBJ2-5; CDR3: CASSPTGAQETQYF
V: TRBV19; D: TRBD1; J: TRBJ1-1; CDR3: CASTTTGAANTEAFF
V: TRBV11-2; D: -; J: TRBJ2-3; CDR3: CASRSPRRRGLDTQYF
V: TRBV5-1; D: TRBD1; J: TRBJ2-3; CDR3: CASSLRTGAEDTQYF
V: TRBV2; D: -; J: TRBJ1-3; CDR3: CASSEYRSGPSGNTIYF
V: TRBV6-5; D: -; J: TRBJ2-7; CDR3: CASSTGSAFSYEQYF
V: TRBV5-4; D: -; J: TRBJ2-7; CDR3: CASTDREREQYF
V: TRBV29-1; D: TRBD2; J: TRBJ2-2; CDR3: CSAGTSKNTGELFF
V: TRBV6-1; D: TRBD2; J: TRBJ2-7; CDR3: CASSEQVGLNAGEYF
V: TRBV11-1; D: -; J: TRBJ1-1; CDR3: CASSPDGGGTEAFF
V: TRBV10-3; D: -; J: TRBJ1-1; CDR3: CAISEPAGTAGTEAFF
V: TRBV12-5; D: -; J: TRBJ1-5; CDR3: CASGLGGGRNQPQHF
V: TRBV28; D: TRBD2; J: TRBJ2-3; CDR3: CASSQAGATDTQYF
V: TRBV7-8; D: -; J: TRBJ1-5; CDR3: CASSLVGSSGGPQHF
V: TRBV28; D: -; J: TRBJ2-7; CDR3: CASSFPGPIYEQYF
V: TRBV7-3; D: -; J: TRBJ2-5; CDR3: CASSGAVRYQETQYF
V: TRBV6-5; D: -; J: TRBJ1-3; CDR3: CASRQGHGNTIYF
V: TRBV5-4; D: -; J: TRBJ1-2; CDR3: CASSLSSGADYGYTF
V: TRBV5-4; D: TRBD2; J: TRBJ2-7; CDR3: CASSLGGVGGNPYEQYF
V: TRBV15; D: -; J: TRBJ1-5; CDR3: CATNSPGSYQPQHF
V: TRBV18; D: TRBD2; J: TRBJ2-7; CDR3: CASSATSDSYEQYF
V: TRBV28; D: -; J: TRBJ2-1; CDR3: CASSPGTSSYNEQFF
V: TRBV27; D: TRBD1; J: TRBJ1-4; CDR3: CASSEDRGQRKLFF
V: TRBV15; D: -; J: TRBJ2-1; CDR3: CATSSGLRYNEQFF
V: TRBV9; D: -; J: TRBJ2-1; CDR3: CASSVGWERDNEQFF
V: TRBV5-1; D: TRBD1; J: TRBJ1-5; CDR3: CASSAGTGNQPQHF